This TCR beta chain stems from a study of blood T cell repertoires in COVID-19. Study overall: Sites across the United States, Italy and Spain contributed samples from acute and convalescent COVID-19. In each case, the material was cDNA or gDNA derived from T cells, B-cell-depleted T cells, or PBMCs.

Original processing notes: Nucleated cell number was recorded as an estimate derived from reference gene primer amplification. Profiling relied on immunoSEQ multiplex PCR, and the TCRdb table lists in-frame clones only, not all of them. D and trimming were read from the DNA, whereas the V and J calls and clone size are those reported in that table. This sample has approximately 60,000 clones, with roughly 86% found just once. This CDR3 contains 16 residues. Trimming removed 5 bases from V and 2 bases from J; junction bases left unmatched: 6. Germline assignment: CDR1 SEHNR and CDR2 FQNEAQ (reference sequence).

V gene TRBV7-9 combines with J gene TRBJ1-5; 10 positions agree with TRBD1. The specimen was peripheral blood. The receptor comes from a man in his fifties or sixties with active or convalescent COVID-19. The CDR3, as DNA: TGTGCCAGCAGCACAGCCGGGACAGGGGGCAATCAGCCCCAGCATTTT. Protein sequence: CASSTAGTGGNQPQHF.